Below, one TCR beta chain is given with its context. Its antigen is unknown. The data were produced by immunoSEQ multiplex PCR, yet TCRdb's version contains in-frame clones alone and is incomplete. This sample has about 180,000 clones, with around 85% found just once. This entry belongs to a study of cytomegalovirus exposure and HLA in healthy donors. Across the study: The 100 to 150 validation repertoires, a later analysis reported, used the same platform as the 666 repertoires from the first cohort.

The donors were in the roughly 120-subject validation cohort; that cohort was separate from the 666-subject first cohort. The CDR3 length is 15 residues. Germline V gene data show CDR1 as LNHDA and CDR2 as SQIVND (reference sequence). V was cut by 7 bases and J by 3 bases, with 15 bases left in between. Broader study findings: In vitro assays verified that three CMV-associated chains recognized CMV antigens specifically. It was reportedly the case that the classifier diagnosed cytomegalovirus status with high specificity and sensitivity.

This chain connects TRBV19 to TRBJ2-2; D call uncertain. The sample comprised PBMCs. The clonotype was recovered from a man aged 18-30 years in good health and CMV-seropositive. The CDR3 DNA is TGTGCCAGTAAAGAAAGCGTCATGGACACCGGGGAGCTGTTTTTT. Translated: CASKESVMDTGELFF.